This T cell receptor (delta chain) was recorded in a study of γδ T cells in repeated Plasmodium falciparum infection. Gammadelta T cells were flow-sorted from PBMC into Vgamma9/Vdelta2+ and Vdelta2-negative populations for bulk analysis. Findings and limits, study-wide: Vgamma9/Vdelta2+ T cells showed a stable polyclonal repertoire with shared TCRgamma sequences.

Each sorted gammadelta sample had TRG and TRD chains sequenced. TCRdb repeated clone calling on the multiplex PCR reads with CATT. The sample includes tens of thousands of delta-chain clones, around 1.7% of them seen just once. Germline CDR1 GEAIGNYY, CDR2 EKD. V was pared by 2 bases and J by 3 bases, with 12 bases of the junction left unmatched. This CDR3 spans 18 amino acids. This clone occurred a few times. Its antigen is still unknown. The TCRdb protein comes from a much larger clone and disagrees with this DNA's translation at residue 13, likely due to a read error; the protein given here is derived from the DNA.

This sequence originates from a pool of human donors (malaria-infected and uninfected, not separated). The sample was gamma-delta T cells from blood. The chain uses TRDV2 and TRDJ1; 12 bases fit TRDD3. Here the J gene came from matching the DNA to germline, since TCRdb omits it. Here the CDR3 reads CACDSRHWGIPYADKLIF. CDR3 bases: TGTGCCTGTGACAGTAGGCACTGGGGGATACCTTACGCCGATAAACTCATCTTT.